This T cell receptor beta chain was profiled in a study of blood T cell repertoires in COVID-19. Study-level background: In each case, the material was cDNA or gDNA derived from T cells, B-cell-depleted T cells, or PBMCs.

Participants had their cohort set by participant-reported clinical history. Participants in the exposed group had met a COVID-19 case in the 2 weeks before joining the study. Measured with immunoSEQ multiplex PCR; TCRdb has only the in-frame clones, and not every one. The sample contains about 190,000 clones, around 83% of which appear only once. Germline CDR1 and CDR2: SQVTM and ANQGSEA. The CDR3 spans 13 residues. Trimming took 6 bases from V and 0 from J, leaving 9 bases between them. Material for sequencing was PBMCs or T cells enriched from blood (not recorded which). The sequence came from a woman aged 25-40 years who had been exposed to COVID-19. The chain carries TRBV29-1 and TRBJ1-5; D call uncertain. The CDR3, as DNA: TGCAGCGTCGGAGAATATAGCAATCAGCCCCAGCATTTT. Protein: CSVGEYSNQPQHF.